This T cell receptor beta chain was found in a study of OX40 agonist ivuxolimab in advanced cancers. On the study more broadly: Partial responses were achieved by three patients, one with hepatocellular carcinoma and two with cutaneous melanoma.

The data were produced by immunoSEQ multiplex PCR, yet TCRdb's version contains in-frame clones alone and is incomplete. The top ten clones hold around 5.9% of a sample with 45,000 to 65,000 clones, 77% of them seen once. The CDR3 runs to 13 residues. CDR1 and CDR2 (germline): SEHNR, FQNEAQ (reference sequence). Trimming removed 3 bases at V and 5 bases at J, with 7 bases between. Comment on this clone: Its specificity is unknown.

Study findings and constraints: Clonal expansion among partial responders at 0.1-3.0 mg/kg ranked near the lowest.

The chain employs TRBV7-9 and TRBJ1-4; D might be TRBD1 (5 bases). The starting material was CD4+ or CD8+ T cells sorted from blood, obtained in a trial of the OX40 agonist ivuxolimab. The receptor's source is an adult with an advanced solid tumor such as melanoma, head and neck, liver or kidney cancer. The CDR3 DNA sequence: TGTGCCAGCAGCTTTCAGGGCAATGAAAAACTGTTTTTT. It is translated as CASSFQGNEKLFF.